This T cell receptor (beta chain) was observed in a study of memory CD4+ T cells and cytomegalovirus serostatus. Whole-study findings and limits: About 40% of the roughly 150 known CMV-associated TCRbeta sequences appeared in CD4+ memory.

Method: immunoSEQ multiplex PCR; TCRdb's copy keeps in-frame clones and lacks some. The table lists 50,000 to 70,000 clones, roughly 80% of them singletons. CDR3 length: 16 amino acids. The V gene's germline CDR1 is SGHTA and CDR2 FQGNSA. V shed 4 bases and J 3 bases; nucleotides not matched to a gene: 8. Worth noting for this clone: Its antigen is currently unknown.

The sort gate was single viable CD3+CD4+CD8-CD45RO+ cells for memory CD4+ T cells. Sequenced input: memory CD4+ T cells from blood. The receptor's source is an adult in good health and CMV-seronegative. This chain joins TRBV7-2 and TRBJ2-3, with TRBD2 matching over 9 bases. The CDR3, as DNA: TGTGCCAGCAGCTCTGAGGAAGCGGGGGGTACAGATACGCAGTATTTT. Amino acids: CASSSEEAGGTDTQYF.